One sample yielded the 8 T cell receptor beta chains listed below, sequenced in a study of blood T cells in healthy people across ages. Through a sample-barcoded 5' primer and a J-beta primer mix, a second PCR was run for 7 to 11 cycles. TCRdb used MiXCR to reprocess the 5' RACE reads, holding one entry per CDR3 protein. The table has approximately 1.5 million distinct CDR3 sequences, about 42% seen once. The specimen sequenced was blood. The receptors come from a woman between 18 and 29 years old in good health.

This clonotype has only one observation. For the CDR3, the DNA is TGTGCCAGCAGTTACTCAGTATTTGACAATGAGCAGTACTTC. It is translated as CASSYSVFDNEQYF. The chain joins TRBV6-5 to TRBJ2-1; D ambiguous. Matching the DNA end better, TRBJ2-7 makes the J call doubtful. The CDR3 is made up of 14 amino acids. In germline, CDR1 is MNHEY, CDR2 SVGAGI.

J is TRBJ2-1 and V is TRBV15; unclear D gene. CDR3 size: 16 residues. CDR1 is LNHNV and CDR2 is YYDKDF in the germline V gene (reference sequence). The V end was cut by 0 bases, the J end by 3 bases, with 12 bases between. The CDR3 loop reads CATSRDSRLNYNEQFF. CDR3 bases: TGTGCCACCAGCAGAGATTCCCGGTTAAACTACAATGAGCAGTTCTTC.

The gene calls are TRBV25-1 and TRBJ2-3; possible D gene TRBD2, 6 bases. The V gene lost 2 bases and the J gene lost 7 bases, with 16 bases spanning the gap. The CDR3 is made up of 15 amino acids. Per germline, CDR1 MGHDK and CDR2 SYGVNS. The CDR3 spells CASSEPGTLGHTQYF. The DNA for the CDR3 is TGTGCCAGCAGTGAACCCGGGACTCTAGGGCATACGCAGTATTTT.

This clonotype showed up just a few times. The chain uses TRBV7-3 and TRBJ2-3, with 8 nucleotides matching TRBD2. The length of the CDR3 is 16 residues. In germline, CDR1 is SGHTA, CDR2 FQGTGA. Unmatched junction bases numbered 9, after V lost 2 bases and J lost 5 bases. CDR3 nucleotides: TGTGCCAGCAGCTTACAAGCCAGCGGGAGCGGAGATACGCAGTATTTT. Protein sequence: CASSLQASGSGDTQYF. Drawing the rest from reference TRBV7-3 and TRBJ2-3, the complete variable domain is GAGVSQTPSNKVTEKGKYVELRCDPISGHTALYWYRQSLGQGPEFLIYFQGTGAADDSGLPNDRFFAVRPEGSVSTLKIQRTERGDSAVYLCASSLQASGSGDTQYFGPGTRLTVL.

The CDR3 DNA follows: TGTGCCAGCACCCCCCCCGGGCGGGTTTACAATGAGCAGTTCTTC. Its protein is CASTPPGRVYNEQFF. The chain recombines TRBV12-3 or TRBV12-4 with TRBJ2-1, with D possibly matching TRBD2 (5 bases). The CDR3 spans 15 residues. The V end was cut by 7 bases, the J end by 4 bases, with 17 bases between.

In the case of this clonotype: At one end, the junction sequence differs from germline, possibly due to a read error. The rearrangement links TRBV5-5 to TRBJ1-3, with TRBD1 matching over 8 bases. From germline, CDR1 is SGHKS and CDR2 YYEKEE (reference sequence). This CDR3 spans 17 amino acids. For the CDR3, the DNA is TGTGCCAGCAGCTTGGGGGACAGGCCATCTCTGGGAAACACCGTATATTTT. Translating it yields CASSLGDRPSLGNTVYF. Full variable domain (rest looked up from reference TRBV5-5 and TRBJ1-3): DAGVTQSPTHLIKTRGQQVTLRCSPISGHKSVSWYQQVLGQGPQFIFQYYEKEERGRGNFPDRFSARQFPNYSSELNVNALLLGDSALYLCASSLGDRPSLGNTVYFGEGSWLTVV.

This clonotype has just a few counts. This CDR3 is CASSLQHPETQYF. The CDR3 DNA is TGTGCCAGCAGCTTACAACACCCTGAGACCCAGTACTTC. This rearrangement joins TRBV7-3 to TRBJ2-7; D gene ambiguous. The J call is uncertain, as TRBJ2-5 better fits the DNA end. This CDR3 spans 13 amino acids. CDR1 is SGHTA and CDR2 is FQGTGA in the germline V gene.

CDR3 loop: CASSRNMNTEAFF. The CDR3, as DNA: TGTGCCAGCAGCAGGAACATGAACACTGAAGCTTTCTTT. The chain is built from TRBV25-1 and TRBJ1-1; D uncertain. The ends were cut back, 6 bases at V and 0 bases at J, with 8 bases in the middle. CDR1 is MGHDK and CDR2 is SYGVNS in the germline V gene. This CDR3 spans 13 amino acids.